The next 19 T cell receptor beta chains were all read from a single sample in a study of breast tumors, draining lymph nodes, adjacent tissues. TCRdb recomputed calls from the multiplex PCR reads with MiXCR, one row per CDR3 protein. There are 200,000 or so distinct CDR3 sequences in the sample; roughly 31% occur only once, and around 4.4% lies in the top ten. Samples came from axillary lymph nodes draining the breast cancer. Sequencing used axillary lymph node tissue. All receptors derive from a female donor with breast cancer. Some clones in this sample may be carry-over from other donors' samples.

This clonotype came up many times. CDR3 in amino acids: CASSESRDYEQYF. The CDR3 region has the DNA TGCGCCAGCAGTGAGTCGAGAGATTACGAGCAGTACTTC. V and J are TRBV10-2 and TRBJ2-7; D is undetermined. The CDR3 covers 13 residues. Germline assignment: CDR1 WSHSY and CDR2 SAAADI. V was clipped by 0 bases and J by 4 bases, with 7 bases between them.

This clonotype was counted a single time. This chain uses TRBV5-1 with TRBJ1-1; 7 bases agree with TRBD1. Germline V gives CDR1 SGHRS, CDR2 YFSETQ. With V trimmed by 1 base and J by 4 bases, 7 bases remained unmatched. The CDR3 consists of 15 residues. The CDR3 loop is CASSLSAAGGTEAFF. The CDR3, as DNA: TGCGCCAGCAGCTTGTCCGCGGCAGGGGGCACTGAAGCTTTCTTT.

This clonotype was seen only a few times. The genes are TRBV12-3 or TRBV12-4 and TRBJ1-1, with D hard to call. The CDR3 extends over 14 amino acids. V dropped 1 base and J dropped 1 base, with 7 bases sitting between them. The CDR3 spells CASSLGTANTEAFF. The CDR3 DNA reads TGTGCCAGCAGTTTAGGCACAGCGAACACTGAAGCTTTCTTT.

This clonotype was seen only a few times. V gene TRBV9 combines with J gene TRBJ1-1; TRBD1 might be the D (6 bases). V dropped 4 bases and J dropped 0 bases, with 19 bases sitting between them. Germline lookup yields CDR1 SGDLS and CDR2 YYNGEE. CDR3 length: 17 residues. This chain's CDR3 is CASSSLSGRDMNTEAFF. DNA of the CDR3: TGTGCCAGCAGCTCCCTTTCCGGGAGGGACATGAACACTGAAGCTTTCTTT.

Note on this clonotype: The junction does not match germline at one end; this may be a read error. This chain connects TRBV7-2 to TRBJ2-3, with TRBD2 matching over 15 bases. Germline-derived CDR1 and CDR2 are SGHTA and FQGNSA. This CDR3 has 17 amino acids. The CDR3 region has the DNA TGTGCCAGCGGCCTGGGACTAGCGGGAGGCCGCACAGATCCGCAGTATTTT. This codes for CASGLGLAGGRTDPQYF.

At least ten counts were recorded for this clonotype. This chain links TRBV28 with TRBJ2-2; 11 bases are a match to TRBD2. The V gene's germline CDR1 is MDHEN and CDR2 SYDVKM. This CDR3 comprises 17 residues. V trimming: 6 bases; J trimming: 3 bases; junction bases outside the gene matches: 9. This CDR3 is CASSALAGVEYTGELFF. The CDR3 DNA reads as TGTGCCAGCAGCGCACTAGCGGGAGTAGAGTACACCGGGGAGCTGTTTTTT.

This clonotype was detected many times. The chain uses TRBV5-6 and TRBJ2-7, with 7 bases lining up with TRBD1. The germline gives CDR1 SGHDT, CDR2 YYEEEE. V lost 5 bases, J lost 1 base, and 3 bases stayed unmatched. CDR3 length equals 13 residues. CDR3 sequence (DNA): TGTGCCAGCAGACAGGGGATGTCCTACGAGCAGTACTTC. Translation: CASRQGMSYEQYF.

A word on this clonotype: One end of the junction does not line up with germline, which may come from a read error. This rearrangement joins TRBV20-1 to TRBJ1-2; D is unresolved. Germline values: CDR1 DFQATT, CDR2 SNEGSKA (reference sequence). The CDR3 spans 13 residues. CDR3 sequence reads: CSTRAGTYYGYTF. The CDR3 DNA reads as TGCAGTACTAGGGCGGGAACCTACTATGGCTACACCTTC.

This clonotype was recorded a few times. Possible read error: a much larger clone is one base away. The chain employs TRBV20-1 and TRBJ2-3; 8 bases are shared with TRBD2. Germline CDR1 DFQATT, CDR2 SNEGSKA (reference sequence). CDR3 length: 14 amino acids. CDR3 amino acids: CSARRGASTATQYF. The CDR3 region has the DNA TGCAGTGCTAGGCGGGGGGCCAGCACAGCTACGCAGTATTTT.

About this clonotype: One base away lies a much larger clone, so this may be a sequencing read error. The chain recombines TRBV7-7 with TRBJ2-1; TRBD2 aligns across 14 bases. Germline V lookup: CDR1 SSHAT, CDR2 FNYEAQ (reference sequence). The length of the CDR3 is 14 residues. CDR3 DNA: TGTGCTAGCGCGACTAGCGGGGGGGCGGGTGAGCAGTTCTTC. It codes for CASATSGGAGEQFF.

This clonotype was detected once. Since no conserved phenylalanine or tryptophan closes the CDR3, a read error is the likely cause. The DNA is omitted, as the CDR3 cannot be located on it reliably, and the CDR3 follows TCRdb's listing. This chain links TRBV7-6 with TRBJ2-1; TRBD1 was called by the table and not checked on the DNA. Including both end residues, the CDR3 is 13 amino acids long. CDR1 and CDR2 from the germline V gene are SGHVS and FNYEAQ. The CDR3 region is CASSFRGLNERFL.

This clonotype has at least ten counts. The chain joins TRBV7-2 to TRBJ2-2, with 9 bases that match TRBD2. This CDR3 contains 15 residues. Germline V lookup: CDR1 SGHTA, CDR2 FQGNSA. V lost 4 bases, J lost 5 bases, and 5 bases stayed unmatched. The CDR3 bases are TGTGCCAGCAGCTATAGCGGGAGAGGGACCGGGGAGCTGTTTTTT. As protein: CASSYSGRGTGELFF.

This clonotype was seen at least ten times. The chain has TRBV4-1 and TRBJ1-2, with unresolved D. V lost 4 bases to trimming and J lost 1 base, with 7 bases between them. CDR1 is MGHRA, CDR2 YSYEKL, per germline. The CDR3 is 13 residues long. As DNA, the CDR3 is TGCGCCAGCAGCCCCGCCTTTAACTATGGCTACACCTTC. Its protein is CASSPAFNYGYTF.

This clonotype was counted many times. V gene TRBV5-1 combines with J gene TRBJ1-6, with D possibly TRBD1 on 6 matching bases. The germline CDR1 and CDR2 sequences are SGHRS and YFSETQ. This CDR3 region has 17 residues. V was trimmed by 1 base and J by 9 bases, leaving 20 bases between them. The CDR3 coding sequence is TGCGCCAGCAGCTTGACAGGGTTATCCGAATCGAGTTCACCCCTCCACTTT. Encoded protein: CASSLTGLSESSSPLHF.

Ten or more counts support this clonotype. V and J are TRBV12-3 or TRBV12-4 and TRBJ1-3; tentatively, D is TRBD1 (5 bases). The CDR3 length is 15 residues. The V and J ends lost 5 bases and 3 bases respectively, with 14 bases between them. The chain's CDR3 is CASSPTGAIGNTIYF. In DNA form, the CDR3 reads TGTGCCAGCAGTCCTACTGGGGCCATTGGAAACACCATATATTTT.

In its sample, this clonotype was seen many times. The chain has TRBV15 and TRBJ2-3; D is possibly TRBD2 (6 bases). V dropped 2 bases and J dropped 2 bases, with 11 bases sitting between them. This CDR3 spans 15 amino acids. CDR1 LNHNV and CDR2 YYDKDF come from the germline V gene (reference sequence). CDR3 residues: CATSRLGGTTDTQYF. CDR3 DNA sequence: TGTGCCACCAGCAGACTGGGGGGTACCACAGATACGCAGTATTTT.

This clonotype was seen at least ten times. Being one base from a much bigger clone, this may be a read error. It is likely a read error, because the conserved phenylalanine at the end of the CDR3 is missing. In nucleotides, the CDR3 is TGTGCCAGCAGCGTGGGACAGAACAATGAGCAGTTCTCC. Its translation: CASSVGQNNEQFS. This chain joins TRBV9 and TRBJ2-1, with 7 bases lining up with TRBD1. This CDR3 has 13 residues. Germline loops: CDR1 SGDLS, CDR2 YYNGEE. Unmatched junction bases numbered 1, after V lost 2 bases and J lost 5 bases.

This chain connects TRBV28 to TRBJ1-2; maybe TRBD1 (6 bases). Trimming took 6 bases from V and 1 from J, leaving 9 bases between them. CDR3 length equals 13 residues. Germline CDR1 MDHEN, CDR2 SYDVKM. Here the CDR3 reads CASRMDSNYGYTF. The DNA for the CDR3 is TGTGCCAGCAGGATGGACAGTAACTATGGCTACACCTTC.

Points on this clonotype: A read error may account for a junction end that differs from germline. This chain links TRBV5-1 with TRBJ1-5; 8 positions match TRBD1. The CDR3 sequence is 14 residues long. CDR1 is SGHRS and CDR2 is YFSETQ in the germline V gene. Written as DNA, the CDR3 is TGCGCCAGCAGCTTGGGACAGGGGAATCACCCCCAGCATTTT. Its translation is CASSLGQGNHPQHF.